What follows is one T cell receptor beta chain and its context. The data stem from a study of blood T cell repertoires in COVID-19. The CDR3 runs 13 residues. With 7 bases removed from V and 3 bases from J, the gap between germline ends came to 12 bases. Assay used: immunoSEQ multiplex PCR; TCRdb lists only in-frame clones, some missing. The table has a few hundred thousand clones, 86% seen once; the top ten hold approximately 3.1%. The rearrangement joins TRBV23-1 to TRBJ1-1; no clear D gene. TRBV23-1 is placed among ORFs of uncertain function. The sequenced sample consisted of PBMCs or T cells enriched from blood (not recorded which). The receptor comes from a woman between 45 and 65 years old in a cohort exposed to, infected with or recovered from COVID-19 (not recorded which). Here the CDR3 reads CASIPGCDTEAFF. CDR3 in DNA: TGCGCCAGCATTCCGGGATGTGACACTGAAGCTTTCTTT.